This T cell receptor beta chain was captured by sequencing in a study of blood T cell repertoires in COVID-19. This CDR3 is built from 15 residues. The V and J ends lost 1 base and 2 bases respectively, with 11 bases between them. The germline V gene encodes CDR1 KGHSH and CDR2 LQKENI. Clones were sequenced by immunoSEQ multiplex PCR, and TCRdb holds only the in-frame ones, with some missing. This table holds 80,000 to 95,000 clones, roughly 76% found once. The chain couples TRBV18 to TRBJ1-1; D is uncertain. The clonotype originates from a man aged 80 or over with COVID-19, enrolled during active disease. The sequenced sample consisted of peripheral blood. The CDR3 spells CASSPLQEINTEAFF. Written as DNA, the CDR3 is TGTGCCAGCTCACCACTTCAGGAAATCAACACTGAAGCTTTCTTT.